This TCR beta chain is from a study of a mutant IDH1 vaccine in newly diagnosed glioma. The sample's time point: baseline, week 1 (first vaccination visit). Treatment given: pre-vaccination baseline after standard-of-care therapy. Profiled with immunoSEQ multiplex PCR; TCRdb holds only in-frame clones, not every one. The sample carries about 88,000 clones, around 80% recorded once. The TCR sequence derives from a man aged 35-49 years with glioma. Some clones in this sample may be carry-over from other donors' samples. The source was PBMCs, collected from a glioma patient treated with radiotherapy, temozolomide or both.

Here the CDR3 reads CASSPTDRNNSPLHF. The DNA of the CDR3 is TGTGCCAGCAGCCCGACAGACAGAAATAATTCACCCCTCCACTTT. The genes are TRBV5-6 and TRBJ1-6, with D maybe TRBD1 (5 bases). V lost 4 bases, J lost 5 bases, and 13 bases lay in between. CDR3 length: 15 amino acids. Germline CDR1 is SGHDT and CDR2 is YYEEEE.